Listed here are 4 T cell receptor beta chains from one sample, sequenced in a study of T-cell memory formation after mild COVID-19. TCRdb ran MiXCR on the 5' RACE reads and lists one entry per CDR3 protein. The sample includes about 160,000 distinct CDR3 sequences, roughly 31% of them seen just once. The sequenced sample consisted of PBMCs or a T cell subset sorted from them (not recorded which). The receptors were sampled from an adult woman who had mild COVID-19 (a few samples of this study predate the infection). Cell type and time point are not known.

The V call is TRBV7-2, the J call TRBJ1-3; D unclear. Deletions cut 5 bases from V and 2 bases from J, with 13 bases between. The length of the CDR3 is 15 residues. Germline CDR1 and CDR2: SGHTA and FQGNSA. The CDR3: CASSVRPGAGNTIYF. The CDR3 DNA reads as TGTGCCAGCAGCGTAAGACCCGGCGCTGGAAACACCATATATTTT.

This clonotype was seen a few times. The chain uses TRBV5-5 and TRBJ1-1, with D hard to call. The CDR3 is made up of 14 amino acids. V was pared by 4 bases and J by 5 bases, with 15 bases between. Germline V gene sequence: CDR1 SGHKS, CDR2 YYEKEE (reference sequence). The CDR3 reads CASSPRLSRTEAFF. CDR3 DNA: TGTGCCAGCAGCCCCCGGCTTTCGCGAACTGAAGCTTTCTTT.

The genes are TRBV9 and TRBJ2-1, with no clear D. The CDR3 runs to 15 residues. The V end was cut by 0 bases, the J end by 2 bases, with 9 bases between. The germline CDR1 and CDR2 sequences are SGDLS and YYNGEE. CDR3 nucleotide sequence: TGTGCCAGCAGCGTAGAGGGAAAACCCTACAATGAGCAGTTCTTC. Translated, it gives CASSVEGKPYNEQFF.

This chain uses TRBV6-2 or TRBV6-3 with TRBJ2-3; 8 bases are shared with TRBD1. The CDR3 runs 14 residues. The ends lost 6 bases at V and 5 bases at J; junction bases unmatched: 7. CDR1 and CDR2 (germline): MNHEY, SVGEGT. The CDR3 DNA sequence: TGTGCCAGCAGCCGACAGGGGACGGTAGATACGCAGTATTTT. As protein: CASSRQGTVDTQYF.